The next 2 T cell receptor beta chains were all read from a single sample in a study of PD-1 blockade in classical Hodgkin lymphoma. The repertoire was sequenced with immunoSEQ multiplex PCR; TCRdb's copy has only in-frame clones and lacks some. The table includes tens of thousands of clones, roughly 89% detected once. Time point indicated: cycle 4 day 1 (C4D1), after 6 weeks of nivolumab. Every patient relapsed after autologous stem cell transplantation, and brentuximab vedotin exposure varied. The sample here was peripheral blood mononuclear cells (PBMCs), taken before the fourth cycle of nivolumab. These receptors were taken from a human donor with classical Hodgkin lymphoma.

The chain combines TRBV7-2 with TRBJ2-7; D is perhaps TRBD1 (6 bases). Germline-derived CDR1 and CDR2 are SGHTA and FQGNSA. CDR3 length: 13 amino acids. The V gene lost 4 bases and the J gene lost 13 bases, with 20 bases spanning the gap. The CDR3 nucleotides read TGTGCCAGCAGCTCTTATTCCGGGACACCTCGTTACTTC. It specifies CASSSYSGTPRYF.

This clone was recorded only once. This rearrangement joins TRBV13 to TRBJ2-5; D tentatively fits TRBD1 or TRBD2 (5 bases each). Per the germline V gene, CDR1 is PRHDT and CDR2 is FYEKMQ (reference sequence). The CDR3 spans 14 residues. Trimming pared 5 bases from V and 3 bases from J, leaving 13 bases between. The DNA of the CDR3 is TGTGCCAGCAGCCTAAGGGACGGCGAAGAGACCCAGTACTTC. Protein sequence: CASSLRDGEETQYF.